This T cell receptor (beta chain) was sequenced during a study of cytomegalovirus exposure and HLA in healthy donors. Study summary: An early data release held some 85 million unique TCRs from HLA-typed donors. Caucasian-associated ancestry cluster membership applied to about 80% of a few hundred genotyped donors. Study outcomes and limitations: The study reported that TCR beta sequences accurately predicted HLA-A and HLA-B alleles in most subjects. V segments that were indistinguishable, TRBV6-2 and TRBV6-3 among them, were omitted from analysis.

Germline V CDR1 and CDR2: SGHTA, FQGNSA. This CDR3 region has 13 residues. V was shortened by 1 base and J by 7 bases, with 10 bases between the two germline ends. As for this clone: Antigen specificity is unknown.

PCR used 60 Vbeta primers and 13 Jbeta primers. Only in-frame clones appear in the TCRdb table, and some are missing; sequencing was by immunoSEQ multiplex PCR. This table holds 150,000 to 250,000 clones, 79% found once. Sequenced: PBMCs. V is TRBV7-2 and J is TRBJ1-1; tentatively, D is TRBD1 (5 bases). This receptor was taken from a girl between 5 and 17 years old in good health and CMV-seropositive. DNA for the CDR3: TGTGCCAGCAGCTTAGGTCGGGGGGGTGAAGCTTTCTTT. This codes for CASSLGRGGEAFF.